This TCR beta chain is drawn from a study of identical twins. Study observations and caveats: Researchers reported weaker excess twin sharing in beta out-of-frame sequences. Memory repertoires showed no such pattern, whereas abundant cord blood beta clonotypes carried fewer insertions.

Germline assignment: CDR1 LGHNA and CDR2 YNFKEQ. V was trimmed by 0 bases and J by 7 bases, leaving 9 bases between them. The CDR3 consists of 13 residues. A universal primer site was created by template switching, with the cDNA bearing unique molecular identifiers. TCRdb fed the 5' RACE reads into MiXCR, producing one record per CDR3 protein. Of 400,000 to 500,000 distinct CDR3 sequences in the sample, roughly an eighth are singletons; the top ten hold more than 0.8%. With no exceptions, donors were healthy Caucasians. This clonotype was seen ten or more times. The target antigen is unknown. This same sample was also part of a study on yellow fever vaccine responses in identical twins.

The sequencing sample was made of CD4+ T cells sorted from blood. The sequence was collected from a woman aged 18-35 years in good health. This sequence joins TRBV4-2 and TRBJ2-5; the D is unclear. CDR3 in DNA: TGTGCCAGCAGCCAAGAAAATCGAGTGACCCAGTACTTC. Protein sequence: CASSQENRVTQYF.